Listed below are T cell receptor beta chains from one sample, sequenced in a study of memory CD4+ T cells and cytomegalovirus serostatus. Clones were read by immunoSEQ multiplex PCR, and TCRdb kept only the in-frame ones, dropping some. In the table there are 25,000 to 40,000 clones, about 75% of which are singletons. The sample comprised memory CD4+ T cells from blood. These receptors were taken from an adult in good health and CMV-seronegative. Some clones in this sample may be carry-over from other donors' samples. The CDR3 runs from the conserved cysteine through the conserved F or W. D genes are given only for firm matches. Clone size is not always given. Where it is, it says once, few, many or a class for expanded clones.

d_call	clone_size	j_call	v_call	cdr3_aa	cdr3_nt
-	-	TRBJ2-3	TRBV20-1	CSASSEDTQYF	TGCAGTGCTTCTAGCGAGGATACGCAGTATTTT
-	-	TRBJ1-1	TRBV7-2	CASSLALAGRLGRTEAFF	TGTGCCAGCAGCTTAGCGCTGGCAGGGCGGTTGGGAAGAACTGAAGCTTTCTTT
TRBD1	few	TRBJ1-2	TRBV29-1	CSVEMWDRGSYGYTF	TGCAGCGTTGAGATGTGGGACAGGGGGAGCTATGGCTACACCTTC
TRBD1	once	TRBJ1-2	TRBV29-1	CSVNQNTGAGGYTF	TGCAGCGTTAATCAAAATACAGGGGCAGGAGGCTACACCTTC
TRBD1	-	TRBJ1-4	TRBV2	CASRVTGGTNEKLFF	TGTGCCAGCAGGGTGACAGGGGGAACTAATGAAAAACTGTTTTTT
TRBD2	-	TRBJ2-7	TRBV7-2	CASSWTSGYEQYF	TGTGCCAGCAGCTGGACTAGCGGGTACGAGCAGTACTTC
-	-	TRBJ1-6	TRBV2	CASSYGQNNSPLHF	TGTGCCAGCAGTTATGGACAGAATAATTCACCCCTCCACTTT
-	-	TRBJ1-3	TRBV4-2	CASSQVTSSGNTIYF	TGTGCCAGCAGCCAAGTGACCAGCTCTGGAAACACCATATATTTT
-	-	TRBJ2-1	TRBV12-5	CASGLFRSSYNEQFF	TGTGCTAGTGGTTTATTTCGGAGCTCCTACAATGAGCAGTTCTTC
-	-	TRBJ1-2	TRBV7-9	CASSLSKDFSGGYTF	TGTGCCAGCAGCTTGTCGAAGGATTTTAGTGGTGGCTACACCTTC
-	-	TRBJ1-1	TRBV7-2	CASSQTGYTEAFF	TGTGCCAGCAGTCAAACAGGGTACACTGAAGCTTTCTTT
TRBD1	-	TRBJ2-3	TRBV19	CASSIVGGRGSSDTQYF	TGTGCCAGTAGTATAGTAGGGGGCAGGGGAAGCTCAGATACGCAGTATTTT
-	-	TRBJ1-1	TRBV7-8	CASSVTVFAEAFF	TGTGCCAGCAGCGTAACAGTTTTCGCTGAAGCTTTCTTT
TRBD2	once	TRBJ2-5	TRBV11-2	CASSSTSGAGETQYF	TGTGCCAGCAGCTCGACTAGCGGGGCTGGGGAGACCCAGTACTTC
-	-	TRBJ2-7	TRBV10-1	CASRRQASYEQYF	TGCGCCAGCAGGAGACAGGCCTCCTACGAGCAGTACTTC
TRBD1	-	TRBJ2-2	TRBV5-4	CASTRQGATGELFF	TGTGCCAGCACCCGACAGGGTGCCACCGGGGAGCTGTTTTTT
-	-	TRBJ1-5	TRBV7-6	CASSPGPMVDQPQHF	TGTGCCAGCAGCCCAGGGCCCATGGTCGATCAGCCCCAGCATTTT
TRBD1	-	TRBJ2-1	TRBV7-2	CASSARPGQGYNEQFF	TGTGCCAGCAGCGCCCGACCGGGACAGGGCTACAATGAGCAGTTCTTC
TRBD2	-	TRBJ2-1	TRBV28	CASRKTGGAFRNEQFF	TGTGCCAGCAGAAAGACCGGGGGGGCCTTCAGGAATGAGCAGTTCTTC
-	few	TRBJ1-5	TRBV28	CASARVTEPQHF	TGTGCCAGCGCCCGGGTGACGGAGCCCCAGCATTTT
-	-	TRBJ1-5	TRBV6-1	CASSEMSRRGQPQHF	TGTGCCAGCAGTGAAATGAGTCGAAGAGGTCAGCCCCAGCATTTT
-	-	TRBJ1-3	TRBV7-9	CASRQNAGTSSGNTIYF	TGTGCCAGCAGACAGAACGCCGGGACATCCTCTGGAAACACCATATATTTT
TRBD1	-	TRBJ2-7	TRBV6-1	CASSAGQGGEQYF	TGTGCCAGCAGTGCAGGACAGGGGGGCGAGCAGTACTTC
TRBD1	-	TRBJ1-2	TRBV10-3	CAISSPLGDRDYGYTF	TGTGCCATCAGTTCCCCCTTAGGGGACAGGGACTATGGTTACACCTTC
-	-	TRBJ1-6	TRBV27	CASSRRGSSYNSPLHF	TGTGCCAGCAGCAGGAGGGGGAGCTCCTATAATTCACCCCTCCACTTT
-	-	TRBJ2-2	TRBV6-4	CASSDLDLGGPGELFF	TGTGCCAGCAGTGACTTGGATTTGGGGGGCCCCGGGGAGCTGTTTTTT
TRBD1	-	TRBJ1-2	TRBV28	CASSLWARTGSSYGYTF	TGTGCCAGCAGTTTATGGGCCAGGACAGGGAGTAGTTATGGCTACACCTTC
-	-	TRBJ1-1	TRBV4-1	CASSQDGQLNTEAFF	TGCGCCAGCAGCCAGGACGGACAATTAAACACTGAAGCTTTCTTT
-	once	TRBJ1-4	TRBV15	CATSRERMTATNEKLFF	TGTGCCACCAGCAGAGAAAGGATGACGGCAACTAATGAAAAACTGTTTTTT
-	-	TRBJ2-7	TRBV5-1	CASSWGGQEGEQYF	TGCGCCAGCAGCTGGGGGGGACAGGAGGGCGAGCAGTACTTC
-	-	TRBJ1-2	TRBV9	CASSPGVKGYANYGYTF	TGTGCCAGCAGCCCCGGGGTGAAAGGCTATGCTAACTATGGCTACACCTTC
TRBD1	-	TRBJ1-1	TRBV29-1	CSVGSTGLNTEAFF	TGCAGCGTTGGCTCGACAGGGCTGAACACTGAAGCTTTCTTT
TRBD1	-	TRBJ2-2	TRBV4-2	CASSTRTLLTGVNTGELFF	TGTGCCAGCAGCACCCGAACCCTTTTGACAGGGGTAAACACCGGGGAGCTGTTTTTT
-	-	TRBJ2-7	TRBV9	CASSVAPNSGQYF	TGTGCCAGCAGCGTAGCTCCTAATAGTGGGCAGTACTTC
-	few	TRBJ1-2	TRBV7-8	CASSLDAGHYGYTF	TGTGCCAGCAGCTTAGACGCAGGGCACTATGGCTACACCTTC
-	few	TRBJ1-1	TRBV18	CASSLRTEPNTEAFF	TGTGCCAGCTCACTAAGGACAGAACCGAACACTGAAGCTTTCTTT
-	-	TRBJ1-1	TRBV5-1	CASSLSSANTEAFF	TGCGCCAGCAGCTTATCGTCCGCGAACACTGAAGCTTTCTTT
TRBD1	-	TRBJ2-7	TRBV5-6	CASSFLPGGHEQYF	TGTGCCAGCAGCTTTCTGCCAGGGGGCCACGAGCAGTACTTC
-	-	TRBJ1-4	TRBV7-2	CASSLAPGAFNEKLFF	TGTGCCAGCAGCTTAGCGCCAGGTGCCTTTAATGAAAAACTGTTTTTT
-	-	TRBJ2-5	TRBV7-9	CASSPQQETQYF	TGTGCCAGCAGCCCCCAGCAAGAGACCCAGTACTTC
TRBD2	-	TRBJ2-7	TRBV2	CATQEESSGGAGEQYF	TGTGCCACCCAAGAAGAGTCTAGCGGGGGGGCGGGGGAGCAGTACTTC
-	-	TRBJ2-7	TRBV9	CASSVVPGSSYEQYF	TGTGCCAGCAGCGTAGTCCCAGGGAGCTCCTACGAGCAGTACTTC
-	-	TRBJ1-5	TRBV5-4	CASSFQGRSQPQHF	TGTGCCAGCAGCTTTCAGGGGCGTAGTCAGCCCCAGCATTTT
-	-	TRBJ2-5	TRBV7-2	CASSPQYDETQYF	TGTGCCAGCAGCCCACAATACGACGAGACCCAGTACTTC
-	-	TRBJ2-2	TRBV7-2	CASSEPGPGELFF	TGTGCCAGCAGCGAGCCCGGTCCCGGGGAGCTGTTTTTT
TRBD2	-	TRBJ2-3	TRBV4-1	CASSREAGGPADTQYF	TGCGCCAGCAGCCGAGAAGCGGGGGGGCCTGCAGATACGCAGTATTTT
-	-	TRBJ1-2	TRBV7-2	CASSLSGEGYGYTF	TGTGCCAGCAGCTTATCAGGGGAGGGCTATGGCTACACCTTC
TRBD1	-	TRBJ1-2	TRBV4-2	CASSQEPQGVYGYTF	TGTGCCAGCAGCCAAGAGCCTCAGGGGGTGTATGGCTACACCTTC
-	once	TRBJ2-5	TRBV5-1	CASSPEPRTAGETQYF	TGCGCCAGCAGCCCCGAACCAAGGACAGCTGGGGAGACCCAGTACTTC
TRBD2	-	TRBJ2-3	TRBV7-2	CASSFRGGPSDTQYF	TGTGCCAGCAGCTTCCGGGGGGGCCCATCAGATACGCAGTATTTT
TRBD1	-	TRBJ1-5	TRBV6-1	CASSPGQGPRPQHF	TGTGCCAGCAGCCCGGGACAGGGTCCTCGGCCCCAGCATTTT
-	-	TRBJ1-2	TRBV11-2	CASSLALADYYGYTF	TGTGCCAGCAGCTTAGCCCTCGCGGACTACTATGGCTACACCTTC
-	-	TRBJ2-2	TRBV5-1	CASSLWRDGGELFF	TGCGCCAGCAGCTTGTGGCGGGATGGCGGGGAGCTGTTTTTT
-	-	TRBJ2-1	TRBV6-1	CASSEGFYREQFF	TGTGCCAGCAGTGAAGGTTTTTATCGTGAGCAGTTCTTC
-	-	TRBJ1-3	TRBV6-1	CASSGGNRNTIYF	TGTGCCAGCAGTGGCGGAAACCGTAACACCATATATTTT
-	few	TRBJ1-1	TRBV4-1	CASSPGEAFF	TGCGCCAGCAGCCCAGGGGAAGCTTTCTTT
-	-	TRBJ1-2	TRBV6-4	CASSDSDRSYGYTF	TGTGCCAGCAGTGACAGCGACAGGAGCTATGGCTACACCTTC